Each of the 2 T cell receptor beta chains below was sequenced from the same sample in a study of T cells in Graves' hyperthyroidism and ophthalmopathy. There were TCR beta CDR3 regions amplified from RNA transcripts. With the HTBI primer set, the TCR CDR3 went through a first round of RT-PCR. TCRdb re-called the multiplex PCR reads with MiXCR, one entry per CDR3 protein. This table has hundreds of thousands of distinct CDR3 sequences, roughly 15% appearing once. Material: blood. The receptors here all came from a woman in her thirties or forties with Graves' hyperthyroidism.

This clonotype showed up many times. This chain's CDR3 is CASSGIAGGPYNEQFF. DNA for the CDR3: TGCGCCAGCAGTGGCATAGCGGGAGGACCCTACAATGAGCAGTTCTTC. This sequence joins TRBV5-1 and TRBJ2-1; 10 nucleotides match TRBD2. V was pared by 5 bases and J by 2 bases, with 7 bases of the junction left unmatched. The length of the CDR3 is 16 residues. Germline values: CDR1 SGHRS, CDR2 YFSETQ.

This clonotype came up a few times. The chain carries TRBV19 and TRBJ2-1, with TRBD2 as a possible D gene (6 bases). Trimming left V 7 bases short and J 3 bases short, with 10 bases between. This CDR3 spans 13 amino acids. CDR1 is LNHDA and CDR2 is SQIVND in the germline V gene (reference sequence). CDR3 nucleotides: TGTGCCAGTAATCCGGGACTCTACAATGAGCAGTTCTTC. This codes for CASNPGLYNEQFF. Supplemented by reference TRBV19 and TRBJ2-1, the full variable domain reads DGGITQSPKYLFRKEGQNVTLSCEQNLNHDAMYWYRQDPGQGLRLIYYSQIVNDFQKGDIAEGYSVSREKKESFPLTVTSAQKNPTAFYLCASNPGLYNEQFFGPGTRLTVL.